Listed below are T cell receptor beta chains from one sample, sequenced in a study of T cell responses to AZD1222 COVID-19 vaccine. Profiled with immunoSEQ multiplex PCR; TCRdb holds only in-frame clones, not every one. The sample shows 100,000 to 150,000 clones, less than 95% of them seen only once. This material consisted of peripheral blood, taken on day 0 of AZD1222 vaccination. These receptor sequences come from an adult in good health. The CDR3 runs from the conserved cysteine through the conserved F or W. The D gene is left open where the match is weak. Expanded clones get a size class; other rows say once, few or many, or leave the size out.

d_gene: .
j_gene: TRBJ1-6
abundance: .
v_gene: TRBV11-1
CDR3nt: TGTGCCAGCAGACAGGGCCTTTCGCCCCTCCACTTT
CDR3aa: CASRQGLSPLHF

d_gene: .
j_gene: TRBJ2-1
abundance: .
v_gene: TRBV30
CDR3nt: TGTGCCTGGAGTTCATTCGGGAGATTCAATGAGCAGTTCTTC
CDR3aa: CAWSSFGRFNEQFF

d_gene: TRBD1
j_gene: TRBJ1-2
abundance: .
v_gene: TRBV19
CDR3nt: TGTGCCAGTAGTTTGAACAGGGGGCGTGGAGGCTACACCTTC
CDR3aa: CASSLNRGRGGYTF

d_gene: .
j_gene: TRBJ1-6
abundance: .
v_gene: TRBV7-2
CDR3nt: TGTGCCAGCAGCCTGATGGGGTCACCCCTCCACTTT
CDR3aa: CASSLMGSPLHF

d_gene: TRBD1
j_gene: TRBJ1-1
abundance: once
v_gene: TRBV7-9
CDR3nt: TGTGCCAGCAGCTTTTACCGGGACAGGGGGCTTACTGAAGCTTTCTTT
CDR3aa: CASSFYRDRGLTEAFF

d_gene: .
j_gene: TRBJ1-2
abundance: .
v_gene: TRBV19
CDR3nt: TGTGCCAGTACCATCTCGGGCCGGTATGGCTACACCTTC
CDR3aa: CASTISGRYGYTF

d_gene: .
j_gene: TRBJ1-1
abundance: .
v_gene: TRBV30
CDR3nt: TGTGCCTGGAGGCCAGGTTGGGGGGAAGCTTTCTTT
CDR3aa: CAWRPGWGEAFF

d_gene: TRBD1
j_gene: TRBJ2-7
abundance: .
v_gene: TRBV5-6
CDR3nt: TGTGCCAGCAGCTTATTAGGGACAGGGGCCTACGAGCAGTACTTC
CDR3aa: CASSLLGTGAYEQYF

d_gene: .
j_gene: TRBJ1-2
abundance: .
v_gene: TRBV11-2
CDR3nt: TGTGCCAGCAGCTTAGAGGCTGGCAGGGCTGGGGGCTACACCTTC
CDR3aa: CASSLEAGRAGGYTF

d_gene: .
j_gene: TRBJ2-7
abundance: .
v_gene: TRBV7-3
CDR3nt: TGTGCCAGCCCCTCCTCAGTTCCTAAGCGGCCGAACTACGAGCAGTACTTC
CDR3aa: CASPSSVPKRPNYEQYF

d_gene: .
j_gene: TRBJ2-3
abundance: .
v_gene: TRBV11-3
CDR3nt: TGTGCCAGCAGCTTTTCTGGGGGGCTAGGGACAGATACGCAGTATTTT
CDR3aa: CASSFSGGLGTDTQYF

d_gene: .
j_gene: TRBJ2-7
abundance: .
v_gene: TRBV13
CDR3nt: TGTGCCAGCAGCCCAGTCAGACAGAGCGACGAGCAGTACTTC
CDR3aa: CASSPVRQSDEQYF

d_gene: .
j_gene: TRBJ1-2
abundance: .
v_gene: TRBV2
CDR3nt: TGTGCCAGCAGTGATGGTAGGAAGGTGAATGGCTACACCTTC
CDR3aa: CASSDGRKVNGYTF

d_gene: .
j_gene: TRBJ2-1
abundance: few
v_gene: TRBV7-3
CDR3nt: TGTGCCAGCAGCTTATTCGGGGTCGGAGGGGTCGGGGCCAATGAGCAGTTCTTC
CDR3aa: CASSLFGVGGVGANEQFF

d_gene: .
j_gene: TRBJ1-4
abundance: .
v_gene: TRBV5-4
CDR3nt: TGTGCCAGCAGCTTGGACAGGGTAGAGGGAAAACTGTTTTTT
CDR3aa: CASSLDRVEGKLFF

d_gene: .
j_gene: TRBJ2-3
abundance: once
v_gene: TRBV7-3
CDR3nt: TGTGCCAGCAGCTCTTCCACCCGCCTAGATACGCAGTATTTT
CDR3aa: CASSSSTRLDTQYF

d_gene: .
j_gene: TRBJ1-2
abundance: .
v_gene: TRBV30
CDR3nt: TGTGCTTACGGGGGCGCCTATGGCTACACCTTC
CDR3aa: CAYGGAYGYTF

d_gene: .
j_gene: TRBJ1-5
abundance: .
v_gene: TRBV27
CDR3nt: TGTGCCAGCAGCCGCGAGGCAGGCAATCAGCCCCAGCATTTT
CDR3aa: CASSREAGNQPQHF

d_gene: .
j_gene: TRBJ1-4
abundance: .
v_gene: TRBV19
CDR3nt: TGTGCCAGTACAGAGAGGTATAGTCTAAATGAAAAACTGTTTTTT
CDR3aa: CASTERYSLNEKLFF

d_gene: .
j_gene: TRBJ2-2
abundance: .
v_gene: TRBV27
CDR3nt: TGTGCCAGCAGTTTACAGGCGAACACCGGGGAGCTGTTTTTT
CDR3aa: CASSLQANTGELFF

d_gene: .
j_gene: TRBJ2-3
abundance: .
v_gene: TRBV5-4
CDR3nt: TGTGCCAGCAGCGGGGGGAGTTTCGCTACGCAGTATTTT
CDR3aa: CASSGGSFATQYF

d_gene: TRBD2
j_gene: TRBJ2-2
abundance: many
v_gene: TRBV7-9
CDR3nt: TGTGCCAGCAGCTTATCTGCTAGCGGGAGCCCCGGGGAGCTGTTTTTT
CDR3aa: CASSLSASGSPGELFF

d_gene: .
j_gene: TRBJ2-5
abundance: .
v_gene: TRBV18
CDR3nt: TGTGCCAGCTCACCAGGGGCCTGGGGCCCAGAGACCCAGTACTTC
CDR3aa: CASSPGAWGPETQYF

d_gene: .
j_gene: TRBJ2-6
abundance: once
v_gene: TRBV7-9
CDR3nt: TGTGCCAGCAGCAATTGGGCCAGTAACGTCCTGACTTTC
CDR3aa: CASSNWASNVLTF

d_gene: .
j_gene: TRBJ1-5
abundance: .
v_gene: TRBV28
CDR3nt: TGTGCCAGCAGTTTATTCGCCTCCCCGACCGACCCCAATCAGCCCCAGCATTTT
CDR3aa: CASSLFASPTDPNQPQHF

d_gene: .
j_gene: TRBJ2-3
abundance: once
v_gene: TRBV29-1
CDR3nt: TGCAGCGGGAGAGCCGCCTCGGCAGATACGCAGTATTTT
CDR3aa: CSGRAASADTQYF